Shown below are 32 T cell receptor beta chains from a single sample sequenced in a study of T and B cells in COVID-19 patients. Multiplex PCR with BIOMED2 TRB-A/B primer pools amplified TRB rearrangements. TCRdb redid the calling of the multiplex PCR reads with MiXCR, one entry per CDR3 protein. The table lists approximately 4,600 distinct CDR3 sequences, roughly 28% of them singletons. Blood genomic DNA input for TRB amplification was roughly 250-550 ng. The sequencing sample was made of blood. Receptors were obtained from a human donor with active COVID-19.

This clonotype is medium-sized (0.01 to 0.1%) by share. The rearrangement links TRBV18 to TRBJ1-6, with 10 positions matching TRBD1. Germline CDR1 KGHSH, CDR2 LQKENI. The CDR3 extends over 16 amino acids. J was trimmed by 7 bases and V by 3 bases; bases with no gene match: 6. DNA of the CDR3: TGTGCCAGCTCACCCCCCCGGGACAGGGGAAATTCACCCCTCCACTTT. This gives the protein CASSPPRDRGNSPLHF.

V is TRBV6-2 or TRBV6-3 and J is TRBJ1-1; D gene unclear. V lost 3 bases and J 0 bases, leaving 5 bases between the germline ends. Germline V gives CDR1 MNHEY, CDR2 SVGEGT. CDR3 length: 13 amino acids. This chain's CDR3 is CASSYLLNTEAFF. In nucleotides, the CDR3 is TGTGCCAGCAGTTATCTGTTGAACACTGAAGCTTTCTTT.

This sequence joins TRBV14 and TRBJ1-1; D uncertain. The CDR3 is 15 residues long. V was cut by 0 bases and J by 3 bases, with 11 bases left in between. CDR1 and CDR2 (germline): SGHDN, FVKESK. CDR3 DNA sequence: TGTGCCAGCAGCCAAGAACCCGGGTCTTACACTGAAGCTTTCTTT. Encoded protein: CASSQEPGSYTEAFF. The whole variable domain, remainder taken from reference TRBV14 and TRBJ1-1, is EAGVTQFPSHSVIEKGQTVTLRCDPISGHDNLYWYRRVMGKEIKFLLHFVKESKQDESGMPNNRFLAERTGGTYSTLKVQPAELEDSGVYFCASSQEPGSYTEAFFGQGTRLTVV.

The CDR3 DNA is TGCAGTGCTCCCGTGACTAGCGGAGAGACCCAGTACTTC. It is translated as CSAPVTSGETQYF. V and J are TRBV20-1 and TRBJ2-5; TRBD2 agrees at 9 bases. The V and J ends lost 5 bases and 4 bases, in that order; junction bases with no gene match: 5. Germline lookup yields CDR1 DFQATT and CDR2 SNEGSKA (reference sequence). The CDR3 loop spans 13 amino acids.

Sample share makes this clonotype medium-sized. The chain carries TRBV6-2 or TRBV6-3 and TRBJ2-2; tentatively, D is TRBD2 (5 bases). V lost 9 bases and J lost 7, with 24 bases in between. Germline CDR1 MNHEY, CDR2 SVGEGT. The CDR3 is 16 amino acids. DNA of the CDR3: TGTGCCAGTCGTGGAGGAATCTTCTTGAACTTCGGGGAGCTGTTTTTT. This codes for CASRGGIFLNFGELFF.

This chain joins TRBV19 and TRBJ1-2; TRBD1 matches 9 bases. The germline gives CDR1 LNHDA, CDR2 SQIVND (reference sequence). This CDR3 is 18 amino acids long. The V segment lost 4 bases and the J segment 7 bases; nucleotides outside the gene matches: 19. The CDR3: CASSTPHYFLQGAGGYTF. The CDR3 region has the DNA TGTGCCAGTAGTACGCCGCACTATTTCCTACAGGGGGCAGGTGGCTACACCTTC.

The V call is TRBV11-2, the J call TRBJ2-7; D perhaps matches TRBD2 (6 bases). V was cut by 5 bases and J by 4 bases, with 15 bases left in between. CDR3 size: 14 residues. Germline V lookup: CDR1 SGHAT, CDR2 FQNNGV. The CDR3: CASSDPLGGYEQYF. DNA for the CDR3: TGTGCCAGCAGCGACCCGCTGGGGGGATACGAGCAGTACTTC.

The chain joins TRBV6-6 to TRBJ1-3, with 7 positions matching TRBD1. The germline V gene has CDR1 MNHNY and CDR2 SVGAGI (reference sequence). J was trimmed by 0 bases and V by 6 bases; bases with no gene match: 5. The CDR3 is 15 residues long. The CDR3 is CASSPDRVSGNTIYF. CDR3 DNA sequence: TGTGCCAGCAGCCCCGACAGGGTCTCTGGAAACACCATATATTTT.

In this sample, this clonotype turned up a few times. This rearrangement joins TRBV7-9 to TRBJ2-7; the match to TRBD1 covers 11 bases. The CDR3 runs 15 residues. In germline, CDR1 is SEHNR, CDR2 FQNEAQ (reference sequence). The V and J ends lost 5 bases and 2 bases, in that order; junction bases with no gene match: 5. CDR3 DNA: TGTGCCAGCAGCCTAGGGGGACAGGGGGCCTACGAGCAGTACTTC. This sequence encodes CASSLGGQGAYEQYF. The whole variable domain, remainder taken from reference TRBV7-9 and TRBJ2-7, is DTGVSQNPRHKITKRGQNVTFRCDPISEHNRLYWYRQTLGQGPEFLTYFQNEAQLEKSRLLSDRFSAERPKGSFSTLEIQRTEQGDSAMYLCASSLGGQGAYEQYFGPGTRLTVT.

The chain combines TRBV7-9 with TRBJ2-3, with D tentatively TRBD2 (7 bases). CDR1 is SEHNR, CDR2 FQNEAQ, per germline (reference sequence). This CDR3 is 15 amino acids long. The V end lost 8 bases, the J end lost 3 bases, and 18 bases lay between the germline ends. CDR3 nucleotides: TGTGCCAGCGATAGGGGGAGGGCCGAGACAGATACGCAGTATTTT. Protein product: CASDRGRAETDTQYF.

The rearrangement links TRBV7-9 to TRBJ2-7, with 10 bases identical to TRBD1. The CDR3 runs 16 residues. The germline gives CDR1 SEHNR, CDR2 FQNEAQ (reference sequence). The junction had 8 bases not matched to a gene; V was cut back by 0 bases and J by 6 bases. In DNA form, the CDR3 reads TGTGCCAGCAGCTTAGCCGGGACAGGGGTTAGGGGCGAGCAGTACTTC. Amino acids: CASSLAGTGVRGEQYF.

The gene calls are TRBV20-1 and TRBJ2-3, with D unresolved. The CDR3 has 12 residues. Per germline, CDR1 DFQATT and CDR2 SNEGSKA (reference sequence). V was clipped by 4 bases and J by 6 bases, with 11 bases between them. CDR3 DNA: TGCAGTGCTACCGCGTTAGAGGATACGCAGTATTTT. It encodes CSATALEDTQYF.

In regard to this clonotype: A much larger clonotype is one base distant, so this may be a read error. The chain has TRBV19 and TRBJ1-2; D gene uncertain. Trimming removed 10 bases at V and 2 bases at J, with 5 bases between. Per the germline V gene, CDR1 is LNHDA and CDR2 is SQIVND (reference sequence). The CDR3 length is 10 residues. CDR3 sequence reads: CANRNYGYTF. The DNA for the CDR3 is TGTGCCAATAGAAACTATGGCTACACCTTC.

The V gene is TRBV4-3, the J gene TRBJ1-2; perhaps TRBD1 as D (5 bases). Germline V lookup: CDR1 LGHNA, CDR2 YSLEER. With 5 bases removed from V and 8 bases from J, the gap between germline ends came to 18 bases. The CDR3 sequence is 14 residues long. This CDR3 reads CASSLSGTALGYTF. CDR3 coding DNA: TGCGCCAGCAGCTTGTCCGGGACTGCCTTAGGCTACACCTTC.

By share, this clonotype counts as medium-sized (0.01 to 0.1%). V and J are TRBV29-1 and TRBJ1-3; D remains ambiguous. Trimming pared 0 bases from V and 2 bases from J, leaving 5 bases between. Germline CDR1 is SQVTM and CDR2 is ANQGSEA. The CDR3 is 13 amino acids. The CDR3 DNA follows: TGCAGCGTTGAAGAGGGAACTGGAAACACCATATATTTT. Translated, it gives CSVEEGTGNTIYF. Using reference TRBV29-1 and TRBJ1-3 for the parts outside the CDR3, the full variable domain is SAVISQKPSRDICQRGTSLTIQCQVDSQVTMMFWYRQQPGQSLTLIATANQGSEATYESGFVIDKFPISRPNLTFSTLTVSNMSPEDSSIYLCSVEEGTGNTIYFGEGSWLTVV.

CDR3 DNA: TGCAGTGCTGGGTCCGGGGTGATCGGCTATGGCTACACCTTC. Translating it yields CSAGSGVIGYGYTF. This chain uses TRBV20-1 with TRBJ1-2, with D hard to call. This CDR3 comprises 14 residues. Germline V gene sequence: CDR1 DFQATT, CDR2 SNEGSKA (reference sequence). Trimming stripped 5 bases from V and 4 bases from J, with 17 bases between.

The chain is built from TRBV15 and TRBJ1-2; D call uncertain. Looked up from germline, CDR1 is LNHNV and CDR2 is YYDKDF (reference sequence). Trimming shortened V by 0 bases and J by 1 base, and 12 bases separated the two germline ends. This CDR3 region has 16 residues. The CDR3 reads CATSRDWEKFNYGYTF. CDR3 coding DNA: TGTGCCACCAGCAGAGATTGGGAAAAATTTAACTATGGCTACACCTTC. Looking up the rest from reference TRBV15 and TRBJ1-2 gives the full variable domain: DAMVIQNPRYQVTQFGKPVTLSCSQTLNHNVMYWYQQKSSQAPKLLFHYYDKDFNNEADTPDNFQSRRPNTSFCFLDIRSPGLGDTAMYLCATSRDWEKFNYGYTFGSGTRLTVV.

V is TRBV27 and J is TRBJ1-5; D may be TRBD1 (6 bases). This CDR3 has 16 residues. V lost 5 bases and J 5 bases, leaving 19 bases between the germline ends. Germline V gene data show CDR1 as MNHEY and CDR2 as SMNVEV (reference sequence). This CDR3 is CASSHGVRDIYQPQHF. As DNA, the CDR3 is TGTGCCAGCAGTCATGGGGTCCGGGACATTTATCAGCCCCAGCATTTT.

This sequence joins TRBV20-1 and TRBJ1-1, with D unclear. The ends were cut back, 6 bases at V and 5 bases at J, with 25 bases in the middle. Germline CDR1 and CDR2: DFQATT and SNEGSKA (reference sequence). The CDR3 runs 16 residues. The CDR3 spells CSAHGGYSGRRTEAFF. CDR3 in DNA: TGCAGTGCGCACGGCGGGTATTCCGGGCGCAGGACTGAAGCTTTCTTT.

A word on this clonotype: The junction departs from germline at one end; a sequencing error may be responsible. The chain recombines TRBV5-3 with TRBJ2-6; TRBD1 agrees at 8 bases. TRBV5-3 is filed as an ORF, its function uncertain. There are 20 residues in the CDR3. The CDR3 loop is CASSPLPPDRDDSGANVLTF. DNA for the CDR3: TGCGCCAGCAGTCCACTGCCCCCGGACAGGGATGACTCTGGGGCCAACGTCCTGACTTTC.

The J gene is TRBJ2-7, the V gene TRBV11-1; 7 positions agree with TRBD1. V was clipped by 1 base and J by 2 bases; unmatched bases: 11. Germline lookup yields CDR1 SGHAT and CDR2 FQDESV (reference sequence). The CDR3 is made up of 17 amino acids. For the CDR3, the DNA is TGTGCCAGCAGCTTAGAGGCGTGGGACAGTAGACCCTACGAGCAGTACTTC. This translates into CASSLEAWDSRPYEQYF. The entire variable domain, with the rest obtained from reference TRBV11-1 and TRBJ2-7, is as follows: EAEVAQSPRYKITEKSQAVAFWCDPISGHATLYWYRQILGQGPELLVQFQDESVVDDSQLPKDRFSAERLKGVDSTLKIQPAELGDSAMYLCASSLEAWDSRPYEQYFGPGTRLTVT.

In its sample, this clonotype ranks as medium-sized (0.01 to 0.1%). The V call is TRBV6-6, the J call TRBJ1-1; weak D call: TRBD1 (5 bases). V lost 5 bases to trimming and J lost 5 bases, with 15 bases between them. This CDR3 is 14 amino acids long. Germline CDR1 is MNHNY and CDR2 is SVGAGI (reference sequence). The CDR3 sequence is CASSQRGMGTEAFF. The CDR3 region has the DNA TGTGCCAGCAGTCAGAGGGGAATGGGGACTGAAGCTTTCTTT.

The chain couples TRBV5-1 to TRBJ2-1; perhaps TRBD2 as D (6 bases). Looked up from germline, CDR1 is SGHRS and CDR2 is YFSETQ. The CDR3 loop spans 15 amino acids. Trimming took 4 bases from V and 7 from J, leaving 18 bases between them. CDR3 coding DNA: TGCGCCAGCAGCCTGACTAGAGGTACCAATAATGAGCAGTTCTTC. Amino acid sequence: CASSLTRGTNNEQFF.

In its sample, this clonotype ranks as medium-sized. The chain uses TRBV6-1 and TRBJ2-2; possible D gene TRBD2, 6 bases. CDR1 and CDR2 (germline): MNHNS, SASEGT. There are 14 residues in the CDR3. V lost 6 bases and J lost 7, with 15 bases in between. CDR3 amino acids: CASSETSFNGELFF. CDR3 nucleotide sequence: TGTGCCAGCAGCGAGACTAGTTTTAACGGGGAGCTGTTTTTT.

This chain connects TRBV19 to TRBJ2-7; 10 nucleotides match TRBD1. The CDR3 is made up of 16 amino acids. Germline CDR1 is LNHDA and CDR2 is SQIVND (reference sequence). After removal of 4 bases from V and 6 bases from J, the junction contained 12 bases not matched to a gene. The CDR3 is CASSRTGGGPMGEQYF. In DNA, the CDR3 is TGTGCCAGTAGTAGGACAGGGGGAGGGCCAATGGGCGAGCAGTACTTC.

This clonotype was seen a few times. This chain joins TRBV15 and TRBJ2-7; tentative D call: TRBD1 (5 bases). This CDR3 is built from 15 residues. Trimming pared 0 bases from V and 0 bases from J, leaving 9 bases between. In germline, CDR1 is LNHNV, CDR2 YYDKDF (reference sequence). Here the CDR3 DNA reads TGTGCCACCAGCAGAGATAGGGGTAGCTCCTACGAGCAGTACTTC. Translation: CATSRDRGSSYEQYF.

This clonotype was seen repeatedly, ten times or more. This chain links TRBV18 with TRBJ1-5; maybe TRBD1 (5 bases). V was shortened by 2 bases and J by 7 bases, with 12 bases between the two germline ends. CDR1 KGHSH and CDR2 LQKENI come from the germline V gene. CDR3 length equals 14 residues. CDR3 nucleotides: TGTGCCAGCTCACCAGGGCAGGGCCTCCAGCCCCAGCATTTT. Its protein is CASSPGQGLQPQHF.

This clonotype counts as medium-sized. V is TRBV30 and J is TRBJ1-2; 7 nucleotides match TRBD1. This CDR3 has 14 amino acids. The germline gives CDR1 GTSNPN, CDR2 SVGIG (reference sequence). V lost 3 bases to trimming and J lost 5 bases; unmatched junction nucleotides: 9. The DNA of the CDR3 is TGTGCCTGGAGATCCTACAGGGGTGGGTATGGCTACACCTTC. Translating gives CAWRSYRGGYGYTF. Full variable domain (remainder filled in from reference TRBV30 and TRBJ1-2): SQTIHQWPATLVQPVGSPLSLECTVEGTSNPNLYWYRQAAGRGLQLLFYSVGIGQISSEVPQNLSASRPQDRQFILSSKKLLLSDSGFYLCAWRSYRGGYGYTFGSGTRLTVV.

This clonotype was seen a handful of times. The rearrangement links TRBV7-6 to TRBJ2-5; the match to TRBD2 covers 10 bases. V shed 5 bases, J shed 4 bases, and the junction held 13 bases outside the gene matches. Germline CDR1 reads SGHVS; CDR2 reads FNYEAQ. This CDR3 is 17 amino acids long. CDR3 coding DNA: TGTGCCAGCAGCGGGGGCCCAAGCGGGAGGGGCGGAGAGACCCAGTACTTC. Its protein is CASSGGPSGRGGETQYF.

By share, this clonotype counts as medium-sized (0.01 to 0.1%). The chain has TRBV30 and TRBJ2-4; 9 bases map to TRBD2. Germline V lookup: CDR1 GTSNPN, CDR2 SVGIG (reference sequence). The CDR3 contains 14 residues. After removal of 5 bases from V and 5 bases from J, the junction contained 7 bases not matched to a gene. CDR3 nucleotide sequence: TGTGCCTGGGATAGCGGGAGTTGGGAAAACATTCAGTACTTC. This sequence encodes CAWDSGSWENIQYF.

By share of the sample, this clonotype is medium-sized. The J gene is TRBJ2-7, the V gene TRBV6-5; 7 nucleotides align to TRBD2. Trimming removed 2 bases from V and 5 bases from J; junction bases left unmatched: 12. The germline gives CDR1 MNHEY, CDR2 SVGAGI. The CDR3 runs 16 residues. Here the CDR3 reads CASSYPGTGGVNEQYF. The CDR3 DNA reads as TGTGCCAGCAGTTACCCGGGGACGGGAGGTGTCAACGAGCAGTACTTC.

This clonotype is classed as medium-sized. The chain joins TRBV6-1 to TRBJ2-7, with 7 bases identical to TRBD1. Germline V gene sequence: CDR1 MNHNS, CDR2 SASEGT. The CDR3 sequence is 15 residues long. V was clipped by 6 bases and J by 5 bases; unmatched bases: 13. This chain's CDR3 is CASSMRGDRAHEQYF. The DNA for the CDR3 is TGTGCCAGCAGCATGAGGGGCGACAGGGCCCACGAGCAGTACTTC.